This T cell receptor (beta chain) is from a study of blood T cell repertoires in COVID-19. For the study at large: Recovery among Cohort 3 donors was established by two negative PCRs, clearance, or symptom resolution.

Germline CDR1 reads MNHEY; CDR2 reads SMNVEV (reference sequence). The germline V and J ends were trimmed by 5 bases and 0 bases, with 17 bases remaining between them. CDR3 length equals 18 residues. Participant age was roughly 18 to 90 years, and participants resided in approximately 24 US areas. Participants were placed into cohorts based on the clinical history they reported. Methods used by the authors: Reference gene primers were amplified, and this amplification served to estimate nucleated cell counts. The method was immunoSEQ multiplex PCR; TCRdb's version includes in-frame clones alone and lacks a portion of them. That table supplies the V and J calls and clone size; D and trimming were determined from the DNA. Of about 210,000 clones listed, about 88% are singletons.

Sequences were obtained from PBMCs or T cells enriched from blood (not recorded which). V is TRBV27 and J is TRBJ1-6, with D perhaps TRBD1 (6 bases). This sequence was found in a woman in her 40s in a cohort exposed to, infected with or recovered from COVID-19 (not recorded which). The CDR3 coding sequence is TGTGCCAGCAGTGTCCAGGGGAAGTCTTACTCCTATAATTCACCCCTCCACTTT. Protein product: CASSVQGKSYSYNSPLHF.